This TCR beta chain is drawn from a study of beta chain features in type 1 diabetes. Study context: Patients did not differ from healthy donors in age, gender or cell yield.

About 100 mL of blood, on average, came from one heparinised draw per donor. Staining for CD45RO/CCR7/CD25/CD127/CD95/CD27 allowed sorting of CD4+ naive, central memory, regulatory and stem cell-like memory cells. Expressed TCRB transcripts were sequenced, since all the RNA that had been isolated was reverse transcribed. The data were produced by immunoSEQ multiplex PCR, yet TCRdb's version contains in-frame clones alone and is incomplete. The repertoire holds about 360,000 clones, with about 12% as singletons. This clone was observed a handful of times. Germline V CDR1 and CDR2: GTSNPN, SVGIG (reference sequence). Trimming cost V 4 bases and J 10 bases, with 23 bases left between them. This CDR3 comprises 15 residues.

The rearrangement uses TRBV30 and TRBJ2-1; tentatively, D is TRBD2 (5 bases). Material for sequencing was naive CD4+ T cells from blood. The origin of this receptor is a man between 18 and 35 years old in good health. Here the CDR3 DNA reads TGTGCCTGGAACTCGTTGGGAGAGTCTGGGAAAGAGCAGTTCTTC. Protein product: CAWNSLGESGKEQFF. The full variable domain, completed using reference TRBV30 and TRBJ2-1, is SQTIHQWPATLVQPVGSPLSLECTVEGTSNPNLYWYRQAAGRGLQLLFYSVGIGQISSEVPQNLSASRPQDRQFILSSKKLLLSDSGFYLCAWNSLGESGKEQFFGPGTRLTVL.